The clone carrying this T cell receptor (beta chain) has a handful of counts. Its specificity is not known. This sample was taken from a study of untreated major depressive disorder. The study, taken as a whole, reports: A comparatively small sample limits the generalizability of these findings. Compared with controls, depressed patients showed more TRBV05-01 (Vbeta 5.1) usage in CD4+ T cells.

Measured with immunoSEQ multiplex PCR; TCRdb has only the in-frame clones, and not every one. The sample holds about 21,000 clones, about 93% seen once. This CDR3 is 13 amino acids long. The germline V gene encodes CDR1 SNHLY and CDR2 FYNNEI. Trimming removed 0 bases from V and 8 bases from J, with 10 bases in between. Sequencing was carried out using CD4+ T cells from PBMCs. The chain joins TRBV2 to TRBJ1-1; D gene uncertain. The sequence was collected from a man aged 25 to 45 in good health. The chain's CDR3 is CASSEAWADEAFF. CDR3 DNA sequence: TGTGCCAGCAGTGAAGCGTGGGCCGACGAAGCTTTCTTT.